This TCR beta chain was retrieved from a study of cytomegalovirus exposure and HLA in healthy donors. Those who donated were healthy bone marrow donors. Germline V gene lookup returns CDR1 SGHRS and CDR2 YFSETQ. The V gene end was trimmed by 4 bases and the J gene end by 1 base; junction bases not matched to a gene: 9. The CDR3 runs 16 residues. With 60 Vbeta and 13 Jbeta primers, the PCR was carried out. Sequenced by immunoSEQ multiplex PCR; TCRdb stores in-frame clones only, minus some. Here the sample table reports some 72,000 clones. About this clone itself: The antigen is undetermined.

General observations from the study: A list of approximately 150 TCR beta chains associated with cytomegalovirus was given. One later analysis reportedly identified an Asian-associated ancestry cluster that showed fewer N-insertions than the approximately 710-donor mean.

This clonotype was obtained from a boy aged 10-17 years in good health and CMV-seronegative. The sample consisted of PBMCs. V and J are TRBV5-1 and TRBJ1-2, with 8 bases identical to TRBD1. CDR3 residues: CASSKGTGGINYGYTF. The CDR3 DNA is TGCGCCAGCAGCAAGGGGACAGGTGGAATTAACTATGGCTACACCTTC.